This T cell receptor beta chain was sequenced during a study of cytomegalovirus exposure and HLA in healthy donors. Whole-study context: Falling in the Caucasian-associated ancestry cluster were about four fifths of under 450 genotyped donors. Study-wide results and caveats: TCR beta chain V- and J-gene trimming was linked, in a later analysis, to a missense variant in DCLRE1C. There were a few CMV-associated chains whose specificity for CMV antigens was confirmed in vitro.

The CDR3 consists of 18 residues. Trimming took off 6 bases at V and 0 bases at J, with 18 bases between the two ends. Per the germline V gene, CDR1 is MNHEY and CDR2 is SMNVEV (reference sequence). Note on this clone: No antigen is known for it.

The primer mix had 60 Vbeta and 13 Jbeta primers. TCRdb's table, derived via immunoSEQ multiplex PCR, lists solely in-frame clones and lacks some. The table lists roughly 100,000 clones. Sequencing was done on a sample of PBMCs. The TCR sequence derives from a middle-aged man in good health and CMV-seronegative. This chain uses TRBV27 with TRBJ1-6; TRBD1 is a possible D gene (5 bases). The CDR3 nucleotides read TGTGCCAGCAGACCCTCCAGGGTCTTTGGCTCCTATAATTCACCCCTCCACTTT. Its protein is CASRPSRVFGSYNSPLHF.